The clone carrying this TCR beta chain occurred many times. This sample was included in a study of patients and donors after allogeneic stem cell transplantation. Each CDR3 protein gets one entry after TCRdb re-called the RT-PCR reads with MiXCR. The data show 70,000 or so distinct CDR3 sequences, approximately 26% seen once. The clonotype was recovered from a human donor who was either an allogeneic HSCT recipient or a stem cell or donor lymphocyte infusion donor (not recorded which). It is not recorded whose cells these are; they may come from a transplant donor. The sequencing input was blood, either unsorted or a sorted T cell fraction (not recorded which).

The CDR3 DNA is TGTGCCAGCAGTCATCACCGGGGTATAGAAGGCTACACCTTC. Protein: CASSHHRGIEGYTF. The rearrangement uses TRBV6-2 or TRBV6-3 and TRBJ1-2; D unclear. This CDR3 is 14 amino acids long. The germline V and J ends were trimmed by 5 bases and 8 bases, with 18 bases remaining between them. The germline V gene encodes CDR1 MNHEY and CDR2 SVGEGT.